The sequence of this TCR beta chain was determined in a study of a mutant IDH1 vaccine in newly diagnosed glioma. The study's findings and limits: Among top peripheral T cell clonotypes, changes seemed unrelated to pseudoprogression.

Comment on this clone: Its specificity is not known.

Assay used: immunoSEQ multiplex PCR; TCRdb lists only in-frame clones, some missing. The sample lists roughly 50,000 clones, under 90% occurring once. Sample time point: week 35, safety follow-up. A single vaccine dose contained 300 ug of mutant IDH1 20-mer peptide, and topical imiquimod was used with it. The CDR3 loop spans 9 amino acids. From germline, CDR1 is SQVTM and CDR2 ANQGSEA. The V end lost 4 bases, the J end lost 8 bases, and 5 bases lay between the germline ends. The V and J genes are TRBV29-1 and TRBJ1-2; TRBD1 might be the D (5 bases). The sequenced sample was PBMCs, obtained from a glioma patient whose treatment included an IDH1 peptide vaccine. The receptor was derived from a young woman with glioma. The CDR3 sequence is CSVGGGYTF. The CDR3, as DNA: TGCAGCGTTGGGGGCGGCTACACCTTC.